A single sample gave rise to the 4 T cell receptor beta chains below, sequenced in a study of cytotoxic CD8 clonotypes in ibrutinib-treated CLL. Only in-frame clones appear in the TCRdb table, and some are missing; sequencing was by immunoSEQ multiplex PCR. The sample lists some 140,000 clones; 85% to 95% were seen once. The sequencing used PBMCs, collected after 12 months of ibrutinib treatment. These receptors all come from a human donor with chronic lymphocytic leukemia.

J is TRBJ2-5 and V is TRBV28, with D possibly matching TRBD2 (6 bases). Per the germline V gene, CDR1 is MDHEN and CDR2 is SYDVKM. Trimming left V 7 bases short and J 5 bases short, with 23 bases between. The length of the CDR3 is 16 residues. The chain's CDR3 is CASNPPGVGTWETQYF. In DNA form, the CDR3 reads TGTGCCAGCAACCCCCCGGGAGTGGGGACCTGGGAGACCCAGTACTTC.

This chain connects TRBV7-8 to TRBJ2-7, with D possibly matching TRBD1 (7 bases). CDR3 length: 15 residues. Trimming left V 1 base short and J 5 bases short, with 15 bases between. CDR1 is SGHVS, CDR2 FQNEAQ, per germline. CDR3 DNA: TGTGCCAGCAGCTTAGAATCAGGGGGGTTCGACGAGCAGTACTTC. Its translation is CASSLESGGFDEQYF.

The chain has TRBV7-9 and TRBJ1-1; D remains ambiguous. V was clipped by 1 base and J by 11 bases, with 8 bases between them. CDR3 length equals 11 residues. CDR1 SEHNR and CDR2 FQNEAQ come from the germline V gene (reference sequence). CDR3 residues: CASSLENSAFF. Here the CDR3 DNA reads TGTGCCAGCAGCTTAGAAAATAGTGCTTTCTTT.

This chain connects TRBV4-3 to TRBJ1-1; weak D call: TRBD1 (6 bases). Germline V gives CDR1 LGHNA, CDR2 YSLEER. This CDR3 is built from 14 residues. V was trimmed by 1 base and J by 7 bases, leaving 13 bases between them. CDR3 amino acids: CASSQARRGSEAFF. The CDR3 bases are TGCGCCAGCAGCCAAGCCCGCAGGGGAAGTGAAGCTTTCTTT.